These 25 T cell receptor beta chains were all obtained from the same sample, sequenced in a study of control samples from healthy donors and cancer patients (dated by TCRdb to 2019 to 2021). The library was generated by the immunoSEQ multiplex PCR assay. TCRdb limited this immuneACCESS table to in-frame rearrangements with V and J called. A share of clones is missing; checked studies link under half to unresolved V genes, and the rest is unexplained. The sample table shows under 85,000 clones, and approximately 88% are seen once. The ten largest make up roughly 3.1% of the sample. The specimen was PBMCs. All receptors come from a woman between 45 and 60 years old with lung cancer.

This rearrangement joins TRBV6-5 to TRBJ1-1; 8 bases are shared with TRBD1. With V trimmed by 2 bases and J by 7 bases, 6 bases remained unmatched. The germline V gene has CDR1 MNHEY and CDR2 SVGAGI. The CDR3 loop spans 14 amino acids. CDR3 amino acids: CASSYRQGIGEAFF. Written as DNA, the CDR3 is TGTGCCAGCAGTTACCGACAGGGGATAGGTGAAGCTTTCTTT.

V usage is TRBV9 and J usage is TRBJ2-2; D may be TRBD1 (6 bases). Trimming pared 4 bases from V and 2 bases from J, leaving 15 bases between. Germline assignment: CDR1 SGDLS and CDR2 YYNGEE. The CDR3 runs to 16 residues. The CDR3: CASSPRGEGNTGELFF. Here the CDR3 DNA reads TGTGCCAGCAGCCCCAGGGGTGAAGGTAACACCGGGGAGCTGTTTTTT.

The genes are TRBV3-1 (or the pseudogene TRBV3-2) and TRBJ1-2, with a tentative D call TRBD1 (5 bases). Germline V gene data show CDR1 as LGHDT and CDR2 as YNNKEL (reference sequence). This CDR3 is built from 17 residues. V shed 0 bases and J shed 3 bases, with 17 bases lying between them. DNA for the CDR3: TGTGCCAGCAGCCAAGATACCCCGACAGCCTGGTACTATGGCTACACCTTC. Its translation: CASSQDTPTAWYYGYTF.

This chain uses TRBV28 with TRBJ1-2, with D maybe TRBD1 (6 bases). This CDR3 contains 16 residues. Trimming pared 2 bases from V and 5 bases from J, leaving 18 bases between. In germline, CDR1 is MDHEN, CDR2 SYDVKM. For the CDR3, the DNA is TGTGCCAGCAGTTTAGGGGGCGGCCAGGTACTTTATGGCTACACCTTC. Amino acid sequence: CASSLGGGQVLYGYTF.

The chain is built from TRBV4-3 and TRBJ2-7, with 8 nucleotides matching TRBD1. Germline lookup yields CDR1 LGHNA and CDR2 YSLEER. The CDR3 contains 14 residues. The junction had 2 bases not matched to a gene; V was cut back by 0 bases and J by 4 bases. The CDR3 DNA follows: TGCGCCAGCAGCCAAGACCACAGGGGGTACGAGCAGTACTTC. Protein product: CASSQDHRGYEQYF.

CDR3 amino acids: CASSDLRGYYGYTF. CDR3 DNA: TGTGCCAGCTCAGATCTCAGGGGGTACTATGGCTACACCTTC. The chain uses TRBV18 and TRBJ1-2, with 7 positions matching TRBD1. The CDR3 has 14 residues. Germline values: CDR1 KGHSH, CDR2 LQKENI. The V gene end was trimmed by 5 bases and the J gene end by 3 bases; junction bases not matched to a gene: 6.

The chain has TRBV2 and TRBJ1-4; D uncertain. Looked up from germline, CDR1 is SNHLY and CDR2 is FYNNEI. V was cut by 6 bases and J by 2 bases, with 4 bases left in between. CDR3 length equals 12 residues. The CDR3 protein is CASRGTNEKLFF. CDR3 nucleotides: TGTGCCAGCAGGGGTACTAATGAAAAACTGTTTTTT.

In this sample, this clone turned up a few times. The rearrangement uses TRBV19 and TRBJ1-1, with D possibly being TRBD1 (5 bases). CDR3 length equals 16 residues. The V and J ends lost 3 bases and 4 bases respectively, with 18 bases between them. From germline, CDR1 is LNHDA and CDR2 SQIVND (reference sequence). The CDR3 DNA reads as TGTGCCAGTAGTATCCGCCGCTTCGGGGGGGTCACTGAAGCTTTCTTT. Translated: CASSIRRFGGVTEAFF.

This clone was seen a few times. The chain has TRBV28 and TRBJ2-7; no clear D gene. The CDR3 has 14 residues. CDR1 and CDR2 (germline): MDHEN, SYDVKM. V gave up 2 bases and J gave up 1 base, with 9 bases separating them. The CDR3 spells CASSLIASSYEQYF. Here the CDR3 DNA reads TGTGCCAGCAGTTTAATTGCCAGTTCCTACGAGCAGTACTTC.

This clone was counted only a few times. The V gene is TRBV28, the J gene TRBJ1-2, with 8 bases identical to TRBD1. The CDR3 contains 16 residues. Germline trimming cut 4 bases from V and 4 bases from J; bases unmatched to any gene: 11. Germline V gene data show CDR1 as MDHEN and CDR2 as SYDVKM. CDR3 nucleotide sequence: TGTGCCAGCAGTTCAGGACAGGGTAAAAGAGCCTATGGCTACACCTTC. Translated: CASSSGQGKRAYGYTF.

This clone was counted between two and nine times. This rearrangement joins TRBV9 to TRBJ2-2; the match to TRBD2 covers 10 bases. The CDR3 has 18 residues. After removal of 0 bases from V and 7 bases from J, the junction contained 12 bases not matched to a gene. Looked up from germline, CDR1 is SGDLS and CDR2 is YYNGEE. The chain's CDR3 is CASSVDPAGGPLGGELFF. The CDR3 coding sequence is TGTGCCAGCAGCGTAGATCCAGCGGGGGGGCCCCTCGGCGGGGAGCTGTTTTTT.

J is TRBJ1-1 and V is TRBV29-1; D unresolved. The V gene's germline CDR1 is SQVTM and CDR2 ANQGSEA. V shed 0 bases and J shed 1 base, with 12 bases lying between them. The CDR3 covers 15 residues. CDR3 protein: CSVEDGLGPNTEAFF. The CDR3 DNA follows: TGCAGCGTTGAAGATGGGCTAGGACCGAACACTGAAGCTTTCTTT.

V is TRBV5-6 and J is TRBJ1-2; 7 nucleotides match TRBD1. In germline, CDR1 is SGHDT, CDR2 YYEEEE. This CDR3 spans 11 amino acids. Trimming took 3 bases from V and 10 from J; bases not matched to a gene: 3. The CDR3 protein is CASSSTGLYTF. The DNA of the CDR3 is TGTGCCAGCAGCTCGACAGGGCTCTACACCTTC.

The V call is TRBV20-1, the J call TRBJ2-7, with 9 bases matching TRBD1. The ends lost 3 bases at V and 5 bases at J; junction bases unmatched: 11. CDR1 is DFQATT and CDR2 is SNEGSKA in the germline V gene (reference sequence). The CDR3 spans 15 residues. Here the CDR3 reads CSASRPRQGGDEQYF. CDR3 DNA: TGCAGTGCTAGTCGTCCCCGACAGGGGGGGGACGAGCAGTACTTC.

V usage is TRBV6-6 and J usage is TRBJ1-3; 8 positions match TRBD1. This CDR3 is built from 17 residues. The J segment lost 1 base and the V segment lost 5 bases, leaving 10 bases of the junction unmatched. Per the germline V gene, CDR1 is MNHNY and CDR2 is SVGAGI (reference sequence). The chain's CDR3 is CASSPLRGQGSGNTIYF. CDR3 sequence (DNA): TGTGCCAGCAGTCCTCTCAGGGGGCAGGGTTCTGGAAACACCATATATTTT.

The genes are TRBV10-3 and TRBJ2-7; a weak D match, TRBD2 (7 bases). Germline CDR1 is ENHRY and CDR2 is SYGVKD. The CDR3 is 14 amino acids. Trimming took off 9 bases at V and 0 bases at J, with 15 bases between the two ends. CDR3 coding DNA: TGTGCCATTAGCGAGGGGGGGAGCTCCTACGAGCAGTACTTC. Translating gives CAISEGGSSYEQYF.

This clone was counted a single time. The chain has TRBV6-5 and TRBJ1-1; TRBD1 might be the D (5 bases). CDR3 length: 15 residues. Trimming pared 0 bases from V and 1 base from J, leaving 9 bases between. Germline V gene data show CDR1 as MNHEY and CDR2 as SVGAGI. Written as DNA, the CDR3 is TGTGCCAGCAGTTACTCTGGGGGGAGGAACACTGAAGCTTTCTTT. This translates into CASSYSGGRNTEAFF.

The chain links TRBV19 to TRBJ1-5, with a tentative D call TRBD1 (6 bases). V lost 5 bases, J lost 4 bases, and 21 bases lay in between. Looked up from germline, CDR1 is LNHDA and CDR2 is SQIVND (reference sequence). The CDR3 is 17 residues long. In DNA form, the CDR3 reads TGTGCCAGTAGTTTACCCCCTGGTAGGGGGGTTAATCAGCCCCAGCATTTT. The encoded protein is CASSLPPGRGVNQPQHF.

This clone was seen just once. The chain recombines TRBV2 with TRBJ2-5; possibly TRBD2 for D (5 bases). The CDR3 has 13 residues. The V end was cut by 4 bases, the J end by 5 bases, with 11 bases between. Germline V gives CDR1 SNHLY, CDR2 FYNNEI. The chain's CDR3 is CASSVLDLETQYF. DNA for the CDR3: TGTGCCAGCAGTGTACTAGATCTGGAGACCCAGTACTTC.

CDR3 loop: CASSFRLPNTEAFF. The CDR3 DNA reads TGTGCCAGCAGCTTTAGACTGCCGAACACTGAAGCTTTCTTT. The chain combines TRBV13 with TRBJ1-1; D ambiguous. Germline values: CDR1 PRHDT, CDR2 FYEKMQ (reference sequence). The CDR3 is 14 amino acids. V lost 3 bases to trimming and J lost 1 base, with 9 bases between them.

This rearrangement joins TRBV11-3 to TRBJ1-2, with D unclear. Trimming took off 0 bases at V and 2 bases at J, with 13 bases between the two ends. The CDR3 spans 16 residues. Germline assignment: CDR1 SGHNT and CDR2 YENEEA. CDR3 sequence reads: CASSLEGRRGNYGYTF. CDR3 DNA: TGTGCCAGCAGCTTAGAAGGGAGGCGAGGGAACTATGGCTACACCTTC.

The chain employs TRBV4-1 and TRBJ2-1, with D unresolved. This CDR3 spans 14 amino acids. Deletions cut 3 bases from V and 6 bases from J, with 12 bases between. Per germline, CDR1 MGHRA and CDR2 YSYEKL. The CDR3 region is CASSHREVGNEQFF. The CDR3 DNA reads TGCGCCAGCAGCCATCGAGAAGTCGGCAATGAGCAGTTCTTC.

This chain uses TRBV25-1 with TRBJ2-2; D is uncertain. V was shortened by 2 bases and J by 3 bases, with 13 bases between the two germline ends. CDR1 is MGHDK, CDR2 SYGVNS, per germline. The CDR3 sequence is 16 residues long. The CDR3 DNA follows: TGTGCCAGCAGTGAAACCCGTACCTTTGACACCGGGGAGCTGTTTTTT. Its translation is CASSETRTFDTGELFF.

The chain carries TRBV6-1 and TRBJ1-4; 7 positions agree with TRBD1. This CDR3 spans 13 amino acids. Germline V gives CDR1 MNHNS, CDR2 SASEGT. V gave up 3 bases and J gave up 6 bases; unmatched junction bases: 1. For the CDR3, the DNA is TGTGCCAGCAGTGACAGGGGGGATGAAAAACTGTTTTTT. Protein product: CASSDRGDEKLFF.

The chain combines TRBV18 with TRBJ2-7; 9 bases match TRBD1. CDR1 is KGHSH, CDR2 LQKENI, per germline. With V trimmed by 0 bases and J by 4 bases, 16 bases remained unmatched. This CDR3 contains 19 residues. This chain's CDR3 is CASSPPEYIRTGDSYEQYF. In DNA, the CDR3 is TGTGCCAGCTCACCACCGGAGTATATTCGGACAGGGGATTCGTACGAGCAGTACTTC.